This TCR beta chain comes out of a study of T cell changes during pregnancy in multiple sclerosis. V was shortened by 4 bases and J by 2 bases, with 7 bases between the two germline ends. CDR1 is LNHDA and CDR2 is SQIVND in the germline V gene (reference sequence). The CDR3 is 13 amino acids. The data were produced by immunoSEQ multiplex PCR, yet TCRdb's version contains in-frame clones alone and is incomplete. The sample contains 30,000 to 45,000 clones, 88% of which appear only once. The origin of this receptor is a female donor with multiple sclerosis, enrolled in a pregnancy study. The chain joins TRBV19 to TRBJ2-3; tentatively, D is TRBD2 (5 bases). Sequenced here: CD4+ T cells from peripheral blood mononuclear cells, sampled in the first trimester of pregnancy. CDR3 bases: TGTGCCAGTAGTAACGGGGTCACAGATACGCAGTATTTT. It encodes CASSNGVTDTQYF.